Each of the 13 T cell receptor beta chains below was sequenced from the same sample in a study of low-dose radiotherapy and immunotherapy resistance in tumors. Described time point: before trial treatment. First-strand cDNA used TRAV- and TRBV-specific primers, covering alpha and beta chains. It was with a constant-region primer and a V-primer adapter that TCRs were amplified over about 20 PCR cycles. A single record per CDR3 protein comes from TCRdb applying MiXCR to the reads. The sample contains more than 70,000 distinct CDR3 sequences, more than 25% of which appear only once. The material sequenced was PBMCs, taken before treatment. Receptor source: a female donor with ovarian cancer.

The sample holds many counts of this clonotype. The rearrangement uses TRBV18 and TRBJ2-1; tentative D call: TRBD2 (5 bases). The germline gives CDR1 KGHSH, CDR2 LQKENI. V was cut by 6 bases and J by 5 bases, with 17 bases left in between. The CDR3 sequence is 15 residues long. The CDR3 region has the DNA TGTGCCAGCTCCCCGGAGGTTGGAGCCGACAATGAGCAGTTCTTC. Translation gives CASSPEVGADNEQFF.

Worth noting for this clonotype: Since a far larger clone is one base different, this is likely a read error. This chain uses TRBV4-2 with TRBJ2-1; 8 bases map to TRBD2. Losses at the gene ends were 1 base for V and 13 bases for J; bases not matched to a gene: 15. CDR3 length: 16 residues. The germline V gene has CDR1 LGHNA and CDR2 YNFKEQ. The CDR3 coding sequence is TGTGCCAGCAGCCAAGGCACGGGAGGGCCCGAAGAGACCCAGTTCTTC. It codes for CASSQGTGGPEETQFF.

This clonotype was counted at least ten times. This chain connects TRBV7-9 to TRBJ2-1, with no clear D. Germline CDR1 SEHNR, CDR2 FQNEAQ (reference sequence). The CDR3 has 8 residues. Trimming left V 7 bases short and J 8 bases short, with 0 bases between. Here the CDR3 reads CASNEQFF. As DNA, the CDR3 is TGTGCCAGCAATGAGCAGTTCTTC. Full variable domain (rest looked up from reference TRBV7-9 and TRBJ2-1): DTGVSQNPRHKITKRGQNVTFRCDPISEHNRLYWYRQTLGQGPEFLTYFQNEAQLEKSRLLSDRFSAERPKGSFSTLEIQRTEQGDSAMYLCASNEQFFGPGTRLTVL.

The table lists this clonotype with many counts. The V gene is TRBV5-5, the J gene TRBJ1-2; TRBD1 matches 9 bases. V shed 4 bases and J 5 bases; nucleotides not matched to a gene: 6. The CDR3 loop spans 14 amino acids. CDR1 is SGHKS, CDR2 YYEKEE, per germline (reference sequence). The CDR3 is CASSLLDRGYGYTF. CDR3 DNA sequence: TGTGCCAGCAGCCTACTGGACAGGGGTTATGGCTACACCTTC.

In its sample, this clonotype was seen many times. The chain recombines TRBV20-1 with TRBJ2-1, with 11 positions matching TRBD2. The germline gives CDR1 DFQATT, CDR2 SNEGSKA (reference sequence). V trimming: 1 base; J trimming: 5 bases; junction bases outside the gene matches: 7. The CDR3 covers 16 residues. The CDR3 DNA reads as TGCAGTGCTAGAGGTATAGCGGGAGGGCCCCACAATGAGCAGTTCTTC. This encodes CSARGIAGGPHNEQFF.

The chain links TRBV4-2 to TRBJ2-5; 12 bases agree with TRBD2. The CDR3 is 19 amino acids. The V gene's germline CDR1 is LGHNA and CDR2 YNFKEQ. V shed 1 base and J 0 bases; nucleotides not matched to a gene: 9. As DNA, the CDR3 is TGTGCCAGCAGCCAAGGCTCGACTAGCGGGGGTGGGTACCAAGAGACCCAGTACTTC. Its translation is CASSQGSTSGGGYQETQYF.

This clonotype has a count of ten or more. This chain links TRBV15 with TRBJ2-5; D tentatively fits TRBD1 or TRBD2 (6 bases each). Germline V gene lookup returns CDR1 LNHNV and CDR2 YYDKDF (reference sequence). The CDR3 runs to 15 residues. The V gene lost 0 bases and the J gene lost 5 bases, with 13 bases spanning the gap. CDR3 amino acids: CATSRDLGGRETQYF. CDR3 coding DNA: TGTGCCACCAGCAGAGATCTTGGGGGGCGTGAGACCCAGTACTTC.

Worth noting for this clonotype: A much larger clone lies a single base off, so this may be a read error. The gene calls are TRBV11-2 and TRBJ2-7; TRBD2 is a possible D gene (5 bases). Per germline, CDR1 SGHAT and CDR2 FQNNGV. There are 11 residues in the CDR3. The CDR3 region is CAGSLGGEQYF. CDR3 in DNA: TGTGCCGGCAGCTTAGGAGGCGAGCAGTACTTC.

This clonotype was detected ten times or more. The genes are TRBV20-1 and TRBJ2-7; TRBD1 agrees at 8 bases. In germline, CDR1 is DFQATT, CDR2 SNEGSKA (reference sequence). J was trimmed by 0 bases and V by 4 bases; bases with no gene match: 2. The CDR3 has 13 residues. The CDR3, as DNA: TGCAGTGCTATAGGACAGGGCTCCTACGAGCAGTACTTC. This translates into CSAIGQGSYEQYF.

This clonotype came up many times. CDR3 loop: CASSLRSGGDQPQHF. The CDR3 bases are TGCGCCAGCAGCTTGCGGTCTGGTGGGGATCAGCCCCAGCATTTT. V gene TRBV5-1 combines with J gene TRBJ1-5; D gene uncertain. From germline, CDR1 is SGHRS and CDR2 YFSETQ. The CDR3 is 15 amino acids. With 1 base removed from V and 5 bases from J, the gap between germline ends came to 13 bases.

This clonotype was observed at least ten times. The chain employs TRBV6-2 or TRBV6-3 and TRBJ2-7, with D perhaps assigned TRBD1 or TRBD2 (5 bases each). V was pared by 7 bases and J by 7 bases, with 17 bases between. The CDR3 is 13 residues long. Germline CDR1 and CDR2: MNHEY and SVGEGT. The CDR3 DNA follows: TGTGCCAGCACCAGAGGGGAACTGCGGGAGCAGTACTTC. Translation gives CASTRGELREQYF.

This clonotype has a count of ten or more. The chain carries TRBV1 and TRBJ2-1. TRBV1 is a documented pseudogene. The CDR3 extends over 15 amino acids. This CDR3 is CTSSQALGSYNEQFF. CDR3 bases: TGCACCAGCAGCCAAGCCTTGGGGTCCTACAATGAGCAGTTCTTC.

This clonotype appeared many times. The CDR3 protein is CSARFFGAIHEQYF. The CDR3 DNA reads TGCAGTGCGAGGTTTTTCGGGGCAATCCACGAGCAGTACTTC. The chain has TRBV20-1 and TRBJ2-7; D assignment may be TRBD1 or TRBD2 (5 bases each). V gave up 6 bases and J gave up 5 bases, with 20 bases separating them. The CDR3 extends over 14 amino acids. Germline assignment: CDR1 DFQATT and CDR2 SNEGSKA (reference sequence).